A single sample is the source of the 32 T cell receptor beta chains below, sequenced in a study of PD-1 blockade in classical Hodgkin lymphoma. Clones were read by immunoSEQ multiplex PCR, and TCRdb kept only the in-frame ones, dropping some. The sample consists of some 86,000 clones, less than 95% of them appearing once. The time point is: cycle 4 day 1 (C4D1), after less than seven weeks of nivolumab. All trial patients relapsed after autologous stem cell transplantation. Sample: peripheral blood mononuclear cells (PBMCs), taken before the fourth cycle of nivolumab. The origin of the receptors is a human donor with classical Hodgkin lymphoma.

The chain combines TRBV18 with TRBJ2-3, with D maybe TRBD1 (6 bases). CDR3 length: 17 amino acids. The V and J ends lost 0 bases and 2 bases respectively, with 15 bases between them. Germline lookup yields CDR1 KGHSH and CDR2 LQKENI. The CDR3 DNA follows: TGTGCCAGCTCACCACCGGGGGACATGACCCCCACAGATACGCAGTATTTT. It translates to CASSPPGDMTPTDTQYF.

The rearrangement uses TRBV27 and TRBJ1-2; 8 bases align to TRBD1. Unmatched junction bases numbered 11, after V lost 5 bases and J lost 3 bases. This CDR3 is 16 amino acids long. CDR1 MNHEY and CDR2 SMNVEV come from the germline V gene (reference sequence). As DNA, the CDR3 is TGTGCCAGCAGTGCTTGGGGTCAGGGGGCTCACTATGGCTACACCTTC. This gives the protein CASSAWGQGAHYGYTF.

The chain has TRBV10-3 and TRBJ1-5; D uncertain. Germline V gene lookup returns CDR1 ENHRY and CDR2 SYGVKD. Trimming left V 3 bases short and J 4 bases short, with 13 bases between. This CDR3 spans 15 amino acids. The CDR3 here is CAISETVIGNQPQHF. CDR3 in DNA: TGTGCCATCAGTGAAACAGTAATAGGTAATCAGCCCCAGCATTTT.

This chain joins TRBV7-3 and TRBJ2-3; 7 bases are shared with TRBD1. Germline V gives CDR1 SGHTA, CDR2 FQGTGA. The CDR3 loop spans 14 amino acids. V lost 2 bases and J lost 1; bases outside the gene matches: 0. The chain's CDR3 is CASSLGTGTDTQYF. The CDR3 DNA follows: TGTGCCAGCAGCTTAGGGACAGGCACAGATACGCAGTATTTT.

The chain has TRBV7-3 and TRBJ1-1, with TRBD1 identical over 9 bases. Unmatched junction bases numbered 3, after V lost 2 bases and J lost 5 bases. Germline-derived CDR1 and CDR2 are SGHTA and FQGTGA. This CDR3 contains 14 residues. CDR3 bases: TGTGCCAGCAGCTTACTGGACAGGGGAACTGAAGCTTTCTTT. Encoded protein: CASSLLDRGTEAFF.

V is TRBV29-1 and J is TRBJ2-3, with D possibly matching TRBD2 (7 bases). Trimming stripped 6 bases from V and 5 bases from J, with 18 bases between. Germline CDR1 reads SQVTM; CDR2 reads ANQGSEA. CDR3 length equals 14 residues. CDR3 bases: TGCAGCGTCCCCCTTGGGGGGGCCGTAGATACGCAGTATTTT. Protein product: CSVPLGGAVDTQYF.

CDR3: CASSHPVDRFSGNTIYF. CDR3 coding DNA: TGTGCCAGCAGCCACCCCGTCGACCGCTTCTCTGGAAACACCATATATTTT. This sequence joins TRBV11-2 and TRBJ1-3, with D unresolved. Trimming cost V 5 bases and J 0 bases, with 17 bases left between them. CDR1 is SGHAT, CDR2 FQNNGV, per germline. This CDR3 region has 17 residues.

The chain carries TRBV7-8 and TRBJ2-1; 10 bases are shared with TRBD1. Losses at the gene ends were 4 bases for V and 2 bases for J; bases not matched to a gene: 8. The germline V gene has CDR1 SGHVS and CDR2 FQNEAQ. The CDR3 is 17 residues long. This CDR3 reads CASSSWDRGYPYNEQFF. CDR3 coding DNA: TGTGCCAGCAGCTCATGGGACAGGGGATATCCCTACAATGAGCAGTTCTTC.

This clone was seen just once. The chain links TRBV9 to TRBJ2-7; 12 bases agree with TRBD2. V shed 0 bases, J shed 3 bases, and the junction held 1 base outside the gene matches. The CDR3 consists of 15 residues. Looked up from germline, CDR1 is SGDLS and CDR2 is YYNGEE. The DNA of the CDR3 is TGTGCCAGCAGCGTAGGACTAGCGGGGGACTACGAGCAGTACTTC. This encodes CASSVGLAGDYEQYF.

CDR3 sequence (DNA): TGTGCCAGCAGCTTAGGGGGTCAGCCCCAGCATTTT. This sequence encodes CASSLGGQPQHF. The rearrangement links TRBV7-9 to TRBJ1-5; D uncertain. This CDR3 has 12 residues. V was pared by 1 base and J by 6 bases, with 4 bases between. Germline V gives CDR1 SEHNR, CDR2 FQNEAQ (reference sequence).

Here the CDR3 DNA reads TGTGCCAGTAGTATCCCGGGGACTGAAGCTTTCTTT. It is translated as CASSIPGTEAFF. The gene calls are TRBV19 and TRBJ1-1; D gene uncertain. The CDR3 sequence is 12 residues long. With 3 bases removed from V and 5 bases from J, the gap between germline ends came to 7 bases. Germline V gives CDR1 LNHDA, CDR2 SQIVND (reference sequence). Combining the CDR3 with reference TRBV19 and TRBJ1-1 gives the whole variable domain DGGITQSPKYLFRKEGQNVTLSCEQNLNHDAMYWYRQDPGQGLRLIYYSQIVNDFQKGDIAEGYSVSREKKESFPLTVTSAQKNPTAFYLCASSIPGTEAFFGQGTRLTVV.

This chain joins TRBV19 and TRBJ2-3, with D perhaps TRBD1 or TRBD2 (5 bases each). This CDR3 spans 16 amino acids. V lost 6 bases, J lost 5 bases, and 21 bases lay in between. The V gene's germline CDR1 is LNHDA and CDR2 SQIVND (reference sequence). CDR3 loop: CASSPRGRVEEDTQYF. CDR3 DNA sequence: TGTGCCAGTAGCCCGAGGGGTAGGGTCGAAGAAGATACGCAGTATTTT. Based on the CDR3 plus reference TRBV19 and TRBJ2-3, the full variable domain is DGGITQSPKYLFRKEGQNVTLSCEQNLNHDAMYWYRQDPGQGLRLIYYSQIVNDFQKGDIAEGYSVSREKKESFPLTVTSAQKNPTAFYLCASSPRGRVEEDTQYFGPGTRLTVL.

The V call is TRBV7-9, the J call TRBJ1-1; D ambiguous. Germline V gene data show CDR1 as SEHNR and CDR2 as FQNEAQ (reference sequence). This CDR3 spans 13 amino acids. V was cut by 1 base and J by 7 bases, with 10 bases left in between. The CDR3 loop is CASSLGAGSEAFF. The CDR3, as DNA: TGTGCCAGCAGCTTAGGGGCGGGAAGTGAAGCTTTCTTT.

The chain combines TRBV7-9 with TRBJ2-1; tentatively, D is TRBD1 (5 bases). The CDR3 extends over 13 amino acids. Germline V gene lookup returns CDR1 SEHNR and CDR2 FQNEAQ (reference sequence). Trimming pared 5 bases from V and 8 bases from J, leaving 13 bases between. CDR3: CASSDGAADEQFF. The CDR3 nucleotides are TGTGCCAGCAGCGATGGGGCGGCCGATGAGCAGTTCTTC.

CDR3 sequence: CASSLPGGANEQFF. In nucleotides, the CDR3 is TGCGCCAGCAGCCTCCCCGGGGGTGCCAATGAGCAGTTCTTC. The rearrangement joins TRBV4-3 to TRBJ2-1, with a tentative D call TRBD2 (6 bases). The CDR3 runs 14 residues. The ends were cut back, 4 bases at V and 6 bases at J, with 13 bases in the middle. The germline V gene encodes CDR1 LGHNA and CDR2 YSLEER.

The chain joins TRBV9 to TRBJ2-5; 15 bases align to TRBD2. Per the germline V gene, CDR1 is SGDLS and CDR2 is YYNGEE. Losses at the gene ends were 0 bases for V and 0 bases for J; bases not matched to a gene: 3. The CDR3 loop spans 18 amino acids. CDR3 nucleotides: TGTGCCAGCAGCGTAGAGGGACTAGCGGGGGGCGACCAAGAGACCCAGTACTTC. Translated: CASSVEGLAGGDQETQYF. Full variable domain (rest looked up from reference TRBV9 and TRBJ2-5): DSGVTQTPKHLITATGQRVTLRCSPRSGDLSVYWYQQSLDQGLQFLIQYYNGEERAKGNILERFSAQQFPDLHSELNLSSLELGDSALYFCASSVEGLAGGDQETQYFGPGTRLLVL.

The chain couples TRBV2 to TRBJ1-3, with a weak D call TRBD1 (6 bases). Trimming took 4 bases from V and 4 from J, leaving 11 bases between them. The CDR3 runs to 14 residues. Germline V lookup: CDR1 SNHLY, CDR2 FYNNEI. This chain's CDR3 is CASSVSRGGNTIYF. The CDR3 DNA is TGTGCCAGCAGTGTGTCCAGGGGAGGAAACACCATATATTTT.

The chain couples TRBV9 to TRBJ2-1, with a possible D match to TRBD2 (5 bases). Trimming left V 4 bases short and J 7 bases short, with 15 bases between. This CDR3 is 14 amino acids long. Germline CDR1 and CDR2: SGDLS and YYNGEE. The CDR3 here is CASSLGSPGNEQFF. CDR3 sequence (DNA): TGTGCCAGCAGCTTAGGATCTCCGGGGAATGAGCAGTTCTTC.

The chain recombines TRBV30 with TRBJ1-4, with 9 bases fitting TRBD1. The J segment lost 7 bases and the V segment lost 6 bases, leaving 18 bases of the junction unmatched. The CDR3 contains 17 residues. Germline V gene sequence: CDR1 GTSNPN, CDR2 SVGIG (reference sequence). CDR3 DNA: TGTGCCTGTAACCCGGGACAGGGTCTCCTGAGGCCTGAAAAACTGTTTTTT. Translation: CACNPGQGLLRPEKLFF. The variable domain in full, with the rest retrieved from reference TRBV30 and TRBJ1-4, is SQTIHQWPATLVQPVGSPLSLECTVEGTSNPNLYWYRQAAGRGLQLLFYSVGIGQISSEVPQNLSASRPQDRQFILSSKKLLLSDSGFYLCACNPGQGLLRPEKLFFGSGTQLSVL.

This chain links TRBV5-5 with TRBJ1-1; D remains unclear. Trimming removed 0 bases from V and 4 bases from J, with 1 base in between. The length of the CDR3 is 11 residues. In germline, CDR1 is SGHKS, CDR2 YYEKEE (reference sequence). The CDR3 loop reads CASSLGTEAFF. The DNA for the CDR3 is TGTGCCAGCAGCTTGGGCACTGAAGCTTTCTTT.

The rearrangement uses TRBV20-1 and TRBJ2-4; D remains unclear. Trimming removed 6 bases from V and 6 bases from J, with 9 bases in between. This CDR3 comprises 11 residues. The V gene's germline CDR1 is DFQATT and CDR2 SNEGSKA (reference sequence). The CDR3 spells CSAARTNIQYF. CDR3 coding DNA: TGCAGTGCCGCTCGCACAAACATTCAGTACTTC.

The CDR3 reads CSVEDGVGGYTF. Here the CDR3 DNA reads TGCAGCGTTGAAGATGGGGTGGGTGGCTACACCTTC. The chain is built from TRBV29-1 and TRBJ1-2, with D hard to call. The germline CDR1 and CDR2 sequences are SQVTM and ANQGSEA. V lost 0 bases, J lost 7 bases, and 9 bases lay in between. The CDR3 contains 12 residues.

The J gene is TRBJ2-2, the V gene TRBV29-1; D might be TRBD1 (5 bases). The CDR3 sequence is 15 residues long. V was pared by 4 bases and J by 0 bases, with 12 bases between. The germline gives CDR1 SQVTM, CDR2 ANQGSEA. The CDR3 bases are TGCAGCGTTGTCTCCGGACACTCGAACACCGGGGAGCTGTTTTTT. This codes for CSVVSGHSNTGELFF.

The V and J genes are TRBV27 and TRBJ1-1, with TRBD1 identical over 7 bases. V lost 2 bases and J lost 0; bases outside the gene matches: 12. The CDR3 sequence is 18 residues long. Germline loops: CDR1 MNHEY, CDR2 SMNVEV (reference sequence). The CDR3 here is CASSLSGTELYVNTEAFF. The CDR3 bases are TGTGCCAGCAGTTTAAGTGGGACAGAACTATACGTGAACACTGAAGCTTTCTTT.

This chain joins TRBV25-1 and TRBJ2-7; D unresolved. The V gene's germline CDR1 is MGHDK and CDR2 SYGVNS. This CDR3 is 13 amino acids long. The V end was cut by 3 bases, the J end by 2 bases, with 8 bases between. In DNA form, the CDR3 reads TGTGCCAGCAGTGACCGGGTAACCTACGAGCAGTACTTC. It is translated as CASSDRVTYEQYF.

DNA for the CDR3: TGTGCCAGCAGCTCGGACGGGGGCACAGATACGCAGTATTTT. Translation gives CASSSDGGTDTQYF. V is TRBV7-2 and J is TRBJ2-3, with D perhaps matching TRBD2 (5 bases). There are 14 residues in the CDR3. CDR1 and CDR2 from the germline V gene are SGHTA and FQGNSA. The V end was cut by 4 bases, the J end by 1 base, with 9 bases between.

The CDR3 is CASSPTGTGYNEQFF. In DNA, the CDR3 is TGTGCCAGCAGCCCTACCGGGACAGGATACAATGAGCAGTTCTTC. The chain uses TRBV7-2 and TRBJ2-1; 8 bases map to TRBD1. CDR3 size: 15 residues. Germline V gene sequence: CDR1 SGHTA, CDR2 FQGNSA. J lost 4 bases, V lost 5 bases, and 7 bases had no gene match.

This chain uses TRBV4-1 with TRBJ2-7; a weak D match, TRBD2 (6 bases). CDR1 is MGHRA and CDR2 is YSYEKL in the germline V gene. The CDR3 runs to 14 residues. The V and J ends lost 1 base and 1 base respectively, with 8 bases between them. The CDR3 loop reads CASSQGAGSYEQYF. The CDR3 region has the DNA TGCGCCAGCAGCCAAGGGGCGGGATCCTACGAGCAGTACTTC.

The V call is TRBV9, the J call TRBJ2-3; the D is unclear. V gave up 4 bases and J gave up 2 bases, with 5 bases separating them. Germline lookup yields CDR1 SGDLS and CDR2 YYNGEE. This CDR3 comprises 12 residues. In DNA, the CDR3 is TGTGCCAGCAGCACCCACACAGATACGCAGTATTTT. Residues: CASSTHTDTQYF.

The chain joins TRBV9 to TRBJ2-5, with 10 bases lining up with TRBD2. Germline values: CDR1 SGDLS, CDR2 YYNGEE. Germline trimming cut 4 bases from V and 1 base from J; bases unmatched to any gene: 7. This CDR3 comprises 16 residues. CDR3 coding DNA: TGTGCCAGCAGCTTACTTAGCGGGGGGTCCCAAGAGACCCAGTACTTC. As protein: CASSLLSGGSQETQYF.

V gene TRBV19 combines with J gene TRBJ2-7; D unclear. CDR3 length: 13 amino acids. Germline V gene data show CDR1 as LNHDA and CDR2 as SQIVND (reference sequence). V gave up 5 bases and J gave up 0 bases, with 8 bases separating them. The CDR3 protein is CASSPGPSYEQYF. The CDR3 DNA reads TGTGCCAGTAGTCCGGGTCCCTCCTACGAGCAGTACTTC.

This chain joins TRBV9 and TRBJ1-1; D might be TRBD1 (5 bases). There are 15 residues in the CDR3. Per the germline V gene, CDR1 is SGDLS and CDR2 is YYNGEE. The V end lost 3 bases, the J end lost 10 bases, and 22 bases lay between the germline ends. The CDR3 here is CASSAQGGRRSIAFF. In nucleotides, the CDR3 is TGTGCCAGCAGCGCCCAGGGTGGGCGGAGGTCGATAGCTTTCTTT.